These T cell receptor beta chains were read from a single sample in a study of control samples from healthy donors and cancer patients. Data came from immunoSEQ multiplex PCR; TCRdb stores just in-frame clones and leaves some out. The sample carries about 98,000 clones, roughly 94% recorded once. Sequenced input: blood. These receptors came from a woman aged 18-35 years in good health. Each CDR3 is given with its conserved first and last residue. The D gene is left open where the match is weak. The listing skips clone size in some rows; elsewhere it reads once, few, many or a size class.

J gene | clone size | D gene | V gene | CDR3 DNA | CDR3 protein
TRBJ1-6 | once | NA | TRBV27 | TGTGCCAGCAGTTTGGGTTCGGGTTTGGATTCACCCCTCCACTTT | CASSLGSGLDSPLHF
TRBJ1-3 | NA | NA | TRBV30 | TGTGCCTGGAGTGTTTCCGGCTCTTCCTCTGGAAACACCATATATTTT | CAWSVSGSSSGNTIYF
TRBJ1-2 | NA | TRBD1 | TRBV18 | TGTGCCAGCTCATCGAAAACAGGGGACTATGGCTACACCTTC | CASSSKTGDYGYTF
TRBJ1-1 | NA | NA | TRBV28 | TGTGCCAGCAGTTTATGGCGGGGCGCTGAAGCTTTCTTT | CASSLWRGAEAFF
TRBJ2-1 | NA | TRBD2 | TRBV6-1 | TGTGCCAGCAGTGAAGGGACTAGCGGGAGTAGTGAGCAGTTCTTC | CASSEGTSGSSEQFF
TRBJ1-4 | once | NA | TRBV6-1 | TGTGCCAGCAGTGAAGTCATTAATGAAAAACTGTTTTTT | CASSEVINEKLFF
TRBJ1-2 | NA | NA | TRBV29-1 | TGCAGCTCAGAGGTGGGCAGGGCCTCCTACACCTTC | CSSEVGRASYTF
TRBJ2-2 | NA | NA | TRBV19 | TGTGCCAGTAATGCTAACAGAGTCACCGGGGAGCTGTTTTTT | CASNANRVTGELFF
TRBJ2-2 | NA | NA | TRBV6-5 | TGTGCCAGCAGTTGGAACCACCTCGGGAACACCGGGGAGCTGTTTTTT | CASSWNHLGNTGELFF
TRBJ2-7 | NA | NA | TRBV7-2 | TGTGCCAGCAGCTTATCCGGGGCCGGTACCTACGAGCAGTACTTC | CASSLSGAGTYEQYF
TRBJ1-1 | NA | TRBD1 | TRBV24-1 | TGTGCCACCAGTGAGGCAGGGGGCCGTACTGAAGCTTTCTTT | CATSEAGGRTEAFF
TRBJ2-7 | NA | NA | TRBV30 | TGTGCCTGGAGTCTGGGGGCGGCATACGAGCAGTACTTC | CAWSLGAAYEQYF
TRBJ2-1 | NA | NA | TRBV20-1 | TGCAGCTCGGGGACTTACAATGAGCAGTTCTTC | CSSGTYNEQFF
TRBJ2-7 | NA | NA | TRBV12-3/TRBV12-4 | TGTGCCAGCAGTTTATCTAACTACGAGCAGTACTTC | CASSLSNYEQYF
TRBJ1-6 | once | NA | TRBV6-5 | TGTGCCAGCAGTTACGGTGGGACGGTAAATTCACCCCTCCACTTT | CASSYGGTVNSPLHF
TRBJ2-7 | NA | TRBD2 | TRBV6-2/TRBV6-3 | TGTGCCAGCAGTCTACGCTGGCTAGCGGGCTCTCCAAGCTCCTACGAGCAGTACTTC | CASSLRWLAGSPSSYEQYF
TRBJ2-2 | NA | TRBD2 | TRBV5-1 | TGCGCCAGCAGCACCACCTCCTTTCACGGGGGGAGCACCGGGGAGCTGTTTTTT | CASSTTSFHGGSTGELFF
TRBJ2-4 | NA | TRBD1 | TRBV5-1 | TGCGCCAGCAGCGGGCCGACAGGGGATAACATTCAGTACTTC | CASSGPTGDNIQYF
TRBJ1-4 | NA | NA | TRBV14 | TGTGCCAGCAGGCGCCTTATACTCTCAACTAATGAAAAACTGTTTTTT | CASRRLILSTNEKLFF
TRBJ2-7 | NA | NA | TRBV7-2 | TGTGCCAGCAGCTTAGTTTCCATCCCCTCCTACGAGCAGTACTTC | CASSLVSIPSYEQYF